The entry below describes one T cell receptor beta chain. Its antigen is unknown. This specimen belongs to a study of cytomegalovirus exposure and HLA in healthy donors. Study findings and constraints: Published work reported that the classifier diagnosed cytomegalovirus status with high specificity and sensitivity. For TCR beta chains, V- and J-gene trimming was later linked to a missense DCLRE1C variant.

The PCR was carried out with 60 Vbeta primers and 13 Jbeta primers. TCRdb keeps only in-frame clones here, not all; method: immunoSEQ multiplex PCR. Of about 150,000 clones detected, more than 60% appear once; the ten largest clones hold 6.5%. The CDR3 sequence is 19 residues long. Per the germline V gene, CDR1 is SGHVS and CDR2 is FNYEAQ. The V and J ends lost 5 bases and 2 bases, in that order; junction bases with no gene match: 10. The chain is built from TRBV7-6 and TRBJ2-1; the match to TRBD2 covers 15 bases. The sequenced sample consisted of PBMCs. The origin of this receptor is a woman in her sixties or seventies in good health and CMV-seronegative. CDR3: CASSPSGTSGGLPYNEQFF. The CDR3 nucleotides are TGTGCCAGCAGCCCGTCCGGGACTAGCGGGGGGCTCCCCTACAATGAGCAGTTCTTC.